This entry lists 5 T cell receptor beta chains sequenced from one sample in a study of T cells after posttransplantation cyclophosphamide. The naive gate required viable CD3+CD4+ or CD3+CD8+ cells with CCR7+CD45RA+CD45RO-CD95-CD27+CD28+ phenotype. Produced via immunoSEQ multiplex PCR; TCRdb's table is partial and in-frame only. The sample lists tens of thousands of clones, nearly 99% occurring once. Sequencing was done on a sample of naive CD4+ T cells sorted from PBMCs. The receptors were gathered from a man aged 40-55 years in good health, CMV-negative, and a related stem cell transplant donor.

The chain couples TRBV30 to TRBJ2-1, with D unclear. This CDR3 region has 11 residues. The V end was cut by 4 bases, the J end by 4 bases, with 5 bases between. Germline V gene data show CDR1 as GTSNPN and CDR2 as SVGIG (reference sequence). The DNA for the CDR3 is TGTGCCTGGACAGTGTACAATGAGCAGTTCTTC. Protein: CAWTVYNEQFF.

The chain is built from TRBV25-1 and TRBJ1-1; the match to TRBD1 covers 10 bases. The V segment lost 5 bases and the J segment 3 bases; nucleotides outside the gene matches: 3. The CDR3 is made up of 14 amino acids. Germline CDR1 is MGHDK and CDR2 is SYGVNS. The CDR3 loop is CASSPGQGYTEAFF. The CDR3 DNA follows: TGTGCCAGCAGTCCGGGACAGGGGTACACTGAAGCTTTCTTT.

The rearrangement uses TRBV7-2 and TRBJ1-3; D remains unclear. Trimming cost V 5 bases and J 1 base, with 9 bases left between them. The CDR3 has 14 residues. The germline V gene encodes CDR1 SGHTA and CDR2 FQGNSA. As DNA, the CDR3 is TGTGCCAGCAGCACCCAGTCGTCTGGAAACACCATATATTTT. It specifies CASSTQSSGNTIYF.

The chain combines TRBV15 with TRBJ1-2; 8 bases are shared with TRBD1. In germline, CDR1 is LNHNV, CDR2 YYDKDF (reference sequence). J was trimmed by 5 bases and V by 0 bases; bases with no gene match: 17. This CDR3 is 19 amino acids long. In nucleotides, the CDR3 is TGTGCCACCAGCAGAGAGGCGCCGGGACAGGTCCTAGGGGAGTATGGCTACACCTTC. This codes for CATSREAPGQVLGEYGYTF.

The V and J genes are TRBV11-2 and TRBJ1-1; D not resolved. V was cut by 5 bases and J by 4 bases, with 8 bases left in between. The CDR3 has 12 amino acids. Germline assignment: CDR1 SGHAT and CDR2 FQNNGV. The CDR3 bases are TGTGCCAGCAGCCTAGGGCCCACTGAAGCTTTCTTT. This codes for CASSLGPTEAFF.